The 3 T cell receptor gamma chains below come from one sample, sequenced in a study of Vδ1+ human thymocytes. Points from the study as a whole: Thymic TRG and TRD repertoires appeared highly polyclonal.

Their cognate antigens are unknown. Sequences come from RNA converted to cDNA by reverse transcription. Pooled V-gene forward primers with one constant-region reverse primer generated the CDR3 amplicons by multiplex PCR. TCRdb processed the multiplex PCR reads again with the CATT caller. The sample consists of over 25,000 gamma-chain clones, roughly 20% of them appearing once. Material for sequencing was Vdelta1+ gamma-delta thymocytes from the thymus. Subset here: FACS-sorted CD3+ TCRalphabeta- TCRVdelta1+ TCRVdelta2- thymocytes. These receptors came from a boy in the first two years of life who had congenital heart surgery.

This clone was picked up a small number of times. This may be a read error: a much more frequent sequence differs by one nucleotide. The chain uses TRGV5 and TRGJP2. The CDR3 totals 13 residues. Per the germline V gene, CDR1 is VINAFY and CDR2 is YDVSNSKD. The CDR3, as DNA: TGCGCCACCTGGGACAGTAGTGATTGGATCAAGACGTTT. Protein: CATWDSSDWIKTF.

The rearrangement uses TRGV9 and TRGJ1 or TRGJ2. The ends lost 5 bases at V and 11 bases at J; junction bases unmatched: 9. The germline gives CDR1 GITISATS, CDR2 ISYDGTV (reference sequence). This CDR3 is 11 amino acids long. The CDR3 coding sequence is TGTGCCTTGTGGGTTCGATGGGAGAAACTCTTT. This gives the protein CALWVRWEKLF.

A word on this clone: A read error may explain this, as a much larger clone is one base away. The V call is TRGV4, the J call TRGJ1 or TRGJ2. The CDR3 covers 13 residues. Looked up from germline, CDR1 is EGSTGY and CDR2 is YDSYTSSV. Germline trimming cut 4 bases from V and 3 bases from J; bases unmatched to any gene: 6. The CDR3 spells CATWDETYYKKLF. In nucleotides, the CDR3 is TGTGCCACCTGGGACGAGACTTATTATAAGAAACTCTTT.